This paragraph covers one T cell receptor (beta chain) sequence. This clonotype was detected many times. This receptor's antigen is unknown. Base qualities are not provided; no much larger clone lies one nucleotide away. The CDR3 numbers 12 residues from cysteine through phenylalanine. Only the CDR3 part of the read is kept: 36 bases, read in frame from the first base. V is reduced by 1 base and J by 5 bases, leaving a spacing of 6 bases between them. CDR1 is given as SGHRS and CDR2 as YFSETQ, both from the germline V gene. The sample belongs to a study of T cells in Graves' hyperthyroidism and ophthalmopathy (dated by TCRdb to the late 2010s). Concerning the study at large: To identify distinguishing TCR V-J signatures, a discovery cohort of around 100 patients was used, comprising 40 to 45 with Graves' ophthalmopathy and 57 with stable Graves' hyperthyroidism. Whether ophthalmopathy could be predicted prospectively was tested in an independent validation cohort made up of approximately 19 hyperthyroidism patients plus 17 patients who later progressed to ophthalmopathy. In addition, the study compared T-cell repertoires in thyroid tissue and in blood from a handful of Graves' hyperthyroidism patients. According to the paper, TCR Vbeta CDR3 sequencing was carried out on over 130 peripheral blood samples, which came from fewer than 50 ophthalmopathy, around 74 hyperthyroidism and some 17 progressor patients. After blood sampling, hyperthyroidism patients were treated with methimazole at a starting dose of 30 mg daily, and ophthalmopathy patients were treated with high-dose intravenous methylprednisolone. The 90 or so discovery patients were randomly split 7:3 into training and test sets.

TCR beta CDR3 regions were amplified from RNA transcripts. A first-round RT-PCR of the TCR CDR3 used the HTBI primer set with the Qiagen OneStep RT-PCR kit. A second multiplex PCR round built the libraries, followed by size selection and purification. Libraries were sequenced paired-end with 100 bp reads on an Illumina HiSeq2000. Turning to the authors' computational methods: SOAPnuke was used to process the raw data, removing reads that contained adapters or uncalled bases, had a mean Phred below 15, or lacked an exact match to the constant primer or identifier. COPE v1.2.5 was used to merge the high-quality paired reads, and each unique nucleotide sequence was defined as a clonotype. MiTCR v1.1 was used to align the clonotypes against IMGT TRBV, TRBD and TRBJ reference segments. Analysis was restricted to V-J combinations with a frequency above 0.0001, which covered roughly 99% of repertoires. The TCS score was defined as the ratio of F50 (clonal expansion) to E x V (chaos), calculated using BLOSUM62-based TCRdist between CDR3 peptides within each V-J. Welch's t-statistics and random forest reduced 500 to 550 V-J features to fewer than 15, which were used in a naive Bayes classifier (R e1071). The Morisita-Horn index was used to measure how similar the thyroid and blood repertoires were. Clones were called with MiXCR by TCRdb after fastp trimmed the public reads at Q25, and only in-frame beta chains were retained. CDR3 protein duplicates are merged, each entry listing the most common genes and DNA. The V and J calls, along with clone size, are taken from TCRdb and not from the paper's own processing. The sample table records a few hundred thousand distinct CDR3 sequences; roughly 46% of these occur just once. 15% to 20% of the sample belongs to the ten largest clones.

Patients with uncontrolled infections, other autoimmune diseases, pregnancy or lactation were excluded. Diagnoses were established on the basis of clinical symptoms, serum thyroxine and TRAb, thyroid ultrasound, and orbital computed tomography. Trizol reagent was used to extract total RNA, and RNA quality was then checked on an Agilent 2100 Bioanalyzer. General study outcomes and caveats: No statistical method was used to set the sample size in advance, and investigators knew the group allocation. In validation, progression to ophthalmopathy was predicted by the model with around 70% sensitivity and approximately 78% specificity, a median of approximately 6.5 months before onset. A model built on a 13 V-J signature distinguished ophthalmopathy from stable hyperthyroidism, reaching about 89% sensitivity and about 81% specificity in cross-validation and 80%/75% in testing. Most expanded thyroid clonotypes (frequency above 0.001) were also detected in blood, a finding suggesting that blood repertoires may reflect thyroid immune responses.

The specimen was peripheral blood or thyroid tissue (not recorded which). This clonotype was obtained from an adult woman with Graves' disease, either hyperthyroidism or ophthalmopathy (not recorded which). The rearranged segments are TRBV5-1 and TRBJ1-1; no D gene can be assigned with confidence. Here the CDR3 is given as CASSLPSTEAFF. The DNA sequence is TGCGCCAGCAGCTTGCCCTCTACTGAAGCTTTCTTT.